The clone carrying this T cell receptor (beta chain) occurred many times. Its target is unknown. The source of the sample is a study of T-cell reconstitution after alpha-beta-depleted transplantation in children. Preparation of the TCRbeta library used unique molecular identifiers. MiXCR was run by TCRdb on the PCR reads, yielding one entry per CDR3 protein. The sample shows fewer than 750,000 distinct CDR3 sequences, 20% to 25% of them seen only once. Study-level points and caveats: T-cell counts and diversity at one year following transplant were attributed mainly to newly produced T cells. After transplant, at about two months, alpha-beta T cells were reportedly derived from several hundred expanded graft clones. Day-60 TCRbeta diversity that was high in some patients was derived from surviving recipient T cells and thymic progenitors.

J was trimmed by 3 bases and V by 4 bases; bases with no gene match: 11. This CDR3 comprises 17 residues. The chain has TRBV12-3 or TRBV12-4 and TRBJ2-3; 9 nucleotides align to TRBD2. This receptor was obtained from a boy in the first two years of life who had a stem cell transplant for acute myeloid leukemia, so the T cells may come from the graft donor. The sequencing used PBMCs, mostly from graft donor cells, collected 360 days after TCRalphabeta/CD19-depleted stem cell transplant. The CDR3 region is CASSSLTSGPRTDTQYF. The CDR3 nucleotides are TGTGCCAGCAGTTCTTTGACTAGCGGACCTCGAACAGATACGCAGTATTTT.